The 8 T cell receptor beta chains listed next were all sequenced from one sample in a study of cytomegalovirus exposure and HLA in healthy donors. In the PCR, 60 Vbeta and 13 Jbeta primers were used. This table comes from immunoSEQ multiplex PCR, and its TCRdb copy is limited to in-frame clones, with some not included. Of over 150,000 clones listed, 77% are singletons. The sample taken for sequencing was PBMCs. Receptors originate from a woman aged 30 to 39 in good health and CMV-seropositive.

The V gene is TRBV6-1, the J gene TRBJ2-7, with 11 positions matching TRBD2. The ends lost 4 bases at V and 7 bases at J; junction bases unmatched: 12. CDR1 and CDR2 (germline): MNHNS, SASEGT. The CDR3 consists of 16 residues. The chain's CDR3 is CASSALLPSGRFEQYF. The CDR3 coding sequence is TGTGCCAGCAGTGCCCTACTCCCTAGCGGGAGGTTTGAGCAGTACTTC.

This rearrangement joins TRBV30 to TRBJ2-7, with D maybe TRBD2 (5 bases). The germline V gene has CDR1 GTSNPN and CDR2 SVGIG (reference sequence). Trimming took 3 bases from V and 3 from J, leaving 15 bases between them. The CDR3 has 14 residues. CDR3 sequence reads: CAWRSERWGYEQYF. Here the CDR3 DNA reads TGTGCCTGGAGGTCAGAGCGGTGGGGCTACGAGCAGTACTTC.

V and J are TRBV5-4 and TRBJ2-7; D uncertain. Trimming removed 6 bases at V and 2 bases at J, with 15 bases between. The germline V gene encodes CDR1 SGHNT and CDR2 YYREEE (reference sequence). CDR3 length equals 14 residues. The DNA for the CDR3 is TGTGCCAGCAACCACGGCCCAGGCACCTACGAGCAGTACTTC. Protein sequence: CASNHGPGTYEQYF.

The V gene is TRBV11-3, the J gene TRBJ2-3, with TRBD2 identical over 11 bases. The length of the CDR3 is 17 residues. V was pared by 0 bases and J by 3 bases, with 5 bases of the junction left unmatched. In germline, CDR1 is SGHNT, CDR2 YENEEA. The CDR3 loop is CASSLDLAGGVTDTQYF. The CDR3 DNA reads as TGTGCCAGCAGCTTAGATCTAGCGGGAGGTGTGACAGATACGCAGTATTTT.

The CDR3 reads CASSLGWTGVGELFF. In DNA, the CDR3 is TGTGCCAGCAGCTTAGGTTGGACAGGGGTCGGGGAGCTGTTTTTT. The chain couples TRBV11-3 to TRBJ2-2; TRBD1 matches at 9 bases. V gave up 1 base and J gave up 7 bases; unmatched junction bases: 4. The CDR3 length is 15 residues. Germline CDR1 and CDR2: SGHNT and YENEEA.

DNA of the CDR3: TGTGCCAGCAGTAGATCCGGGTACGAGTGGGCTGAAGCTTTCTTT. Its translation: CASSRSGYEWAEAFF. V gene TRBV28 combines with J gene TRBJ1-1; D remains ambiguous. Trimming shortened V by 5 bases and J by 6 bases, and 19 bases separated the two germline ends. CDR3 length: 15 amino acids. CDR1 is MDHEN, CDR2 SYDVKM, per germline.

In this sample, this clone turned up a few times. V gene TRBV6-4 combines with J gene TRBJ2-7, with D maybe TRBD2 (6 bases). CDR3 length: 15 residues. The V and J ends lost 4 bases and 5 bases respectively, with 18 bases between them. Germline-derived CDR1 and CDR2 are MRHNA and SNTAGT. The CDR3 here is CASSARLASLHEQYF. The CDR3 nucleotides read TGTGCCAGCAGTGCGCGGCTAGCGAGCCTCCACGAGCAGTACTTC.

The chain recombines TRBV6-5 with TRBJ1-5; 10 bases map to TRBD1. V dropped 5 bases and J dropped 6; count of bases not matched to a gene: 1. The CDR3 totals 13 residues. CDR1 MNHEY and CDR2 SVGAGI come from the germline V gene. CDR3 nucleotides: TGTGCCAGCAGTAGGACAGGGGGTCAGCCCCAGCATTTT. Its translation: CASSRTGGQPQHF.